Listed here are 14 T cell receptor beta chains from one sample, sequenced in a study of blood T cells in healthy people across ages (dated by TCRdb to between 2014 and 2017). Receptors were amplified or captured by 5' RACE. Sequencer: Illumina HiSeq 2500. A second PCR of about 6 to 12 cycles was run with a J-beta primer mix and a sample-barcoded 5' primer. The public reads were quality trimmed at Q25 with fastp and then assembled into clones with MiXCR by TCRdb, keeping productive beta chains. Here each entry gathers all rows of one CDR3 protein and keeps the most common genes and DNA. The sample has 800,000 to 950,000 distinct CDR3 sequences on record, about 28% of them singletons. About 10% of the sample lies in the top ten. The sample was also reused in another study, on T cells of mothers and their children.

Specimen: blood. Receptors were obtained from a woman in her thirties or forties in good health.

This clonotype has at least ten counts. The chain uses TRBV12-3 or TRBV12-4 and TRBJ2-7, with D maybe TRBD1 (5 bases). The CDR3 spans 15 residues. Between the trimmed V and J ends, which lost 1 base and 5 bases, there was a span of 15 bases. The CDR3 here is CASSLGGYPRDEQYF. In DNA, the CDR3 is TGTGCCAGCAGTTTAGGAGGTTACCCCAGGGACGAGCAGTACTTC.

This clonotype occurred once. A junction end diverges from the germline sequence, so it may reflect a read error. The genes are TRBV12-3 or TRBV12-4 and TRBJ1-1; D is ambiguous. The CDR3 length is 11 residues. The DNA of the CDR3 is TGTGCCAGCAGTTCTGTAAATGAATCTTTCTTT. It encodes CASSSVNESFF.

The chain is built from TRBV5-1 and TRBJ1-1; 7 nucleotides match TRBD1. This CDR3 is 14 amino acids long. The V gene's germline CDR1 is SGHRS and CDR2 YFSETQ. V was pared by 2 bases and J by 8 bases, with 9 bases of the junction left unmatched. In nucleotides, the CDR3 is TGCGCCAGCAGCTTCCGAACAGGGGCCGCCGAAGCTTTCTTT. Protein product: CASSFRTGAAEAFF.

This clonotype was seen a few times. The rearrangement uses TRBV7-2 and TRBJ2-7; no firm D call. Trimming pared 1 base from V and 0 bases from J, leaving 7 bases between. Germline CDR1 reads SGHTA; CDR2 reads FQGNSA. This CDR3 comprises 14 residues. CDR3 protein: CASSLGSDSYEQYF. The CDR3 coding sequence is TGTGCCAGCAGCTTAGGCAGTGACTCCTACGAGCAGTACTTC.

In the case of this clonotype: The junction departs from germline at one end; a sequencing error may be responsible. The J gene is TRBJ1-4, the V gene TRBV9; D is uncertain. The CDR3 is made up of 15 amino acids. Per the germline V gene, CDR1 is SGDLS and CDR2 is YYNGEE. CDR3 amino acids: CASSVAPGLNENLFF. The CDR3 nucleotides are TGTGCCAGCAGCGTAGCTCCAGGACTTAATGAAAACCTGTTTTTT.

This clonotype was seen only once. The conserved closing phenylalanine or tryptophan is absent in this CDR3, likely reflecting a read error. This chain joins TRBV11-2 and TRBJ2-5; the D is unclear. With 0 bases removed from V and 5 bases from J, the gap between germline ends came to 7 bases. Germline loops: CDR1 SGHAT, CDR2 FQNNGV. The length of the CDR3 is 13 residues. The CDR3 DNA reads TGTGCCAGCAGCTTAGACAGGCGGGAGACCCAGTACGTC. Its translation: CASSLDRRETQYV.

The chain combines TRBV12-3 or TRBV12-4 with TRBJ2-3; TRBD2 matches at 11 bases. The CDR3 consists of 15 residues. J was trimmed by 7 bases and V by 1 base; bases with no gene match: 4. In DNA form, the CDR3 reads TGTGCCAGCAGTTTAGGTAGCGGGGGGGCGCATACGCAGTATTTT. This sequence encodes CASSLGSGGAHTQYF.

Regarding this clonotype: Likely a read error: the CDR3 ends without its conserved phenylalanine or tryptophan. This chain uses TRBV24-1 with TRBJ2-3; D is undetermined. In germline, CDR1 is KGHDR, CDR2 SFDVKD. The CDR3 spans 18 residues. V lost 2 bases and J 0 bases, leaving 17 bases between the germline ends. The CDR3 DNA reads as TGTGCCACCAGTGATTCCCAGACCGGCAGGTTTAGCACAGATACGCAGTATCTT. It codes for CATSDSQTGRFSTDTQYL.

The CDR3 DNA follows: TGTGCCAGCAGTTTATGGGGGGACAGTCGTACGGAGACCCAGTACTTC. It specifies CASSLWGDSRTETQYF. The chain is built from TRBV12-3 or TRBV12-4 and TRBJ2-5, with D possibly being TRBD1 (7 bases). The V and J ends lost 2 bases and 5 bases respectively, with 18 bases between them. There are 16 residues in the CDR3.

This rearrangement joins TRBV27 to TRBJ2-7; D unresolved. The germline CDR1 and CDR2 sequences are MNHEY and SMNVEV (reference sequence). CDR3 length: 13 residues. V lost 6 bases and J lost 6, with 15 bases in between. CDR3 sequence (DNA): TGTGCCAGCAGCTATTTCCTGTCGTCCGAGCAGTACTTC. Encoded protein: CASSYFLSSEQYF.

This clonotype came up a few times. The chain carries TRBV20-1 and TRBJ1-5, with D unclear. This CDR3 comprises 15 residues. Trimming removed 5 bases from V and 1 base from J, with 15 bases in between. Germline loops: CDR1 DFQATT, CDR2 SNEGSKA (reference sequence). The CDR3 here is CSAPKGGSSNQPQHF. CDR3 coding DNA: TGCAGTGCTCCCAAAGGAGGGTCGAGCAATCAGCCCCAGCATTTT.

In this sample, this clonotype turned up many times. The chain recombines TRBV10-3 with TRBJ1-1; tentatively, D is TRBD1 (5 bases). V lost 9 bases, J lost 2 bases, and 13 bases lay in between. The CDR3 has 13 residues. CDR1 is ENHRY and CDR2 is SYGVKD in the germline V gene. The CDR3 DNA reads TGTGCCATGCCTCAGGGTTCAAACACTGAAGCTTTCTTT. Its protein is CAMPQGSNTEAFF.

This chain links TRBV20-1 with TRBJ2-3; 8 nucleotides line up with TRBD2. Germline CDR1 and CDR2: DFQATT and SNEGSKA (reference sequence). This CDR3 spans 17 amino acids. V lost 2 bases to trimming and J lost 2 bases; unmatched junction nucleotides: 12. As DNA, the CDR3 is TGCAGTGCTAGACCACCTGGCGGGGGGACTATCACAGATACGCAGTATTTT. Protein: CSARPPGGGTITDTQYF.

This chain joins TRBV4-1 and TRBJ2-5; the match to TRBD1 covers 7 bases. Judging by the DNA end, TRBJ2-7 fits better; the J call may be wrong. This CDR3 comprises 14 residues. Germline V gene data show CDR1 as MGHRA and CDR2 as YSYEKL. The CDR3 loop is CASNGRDRSYEQYF. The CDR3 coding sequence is TGCGCCAGCAACGGCCGGGACAGATCATACGAGCAGTACTTC.